Described below is a single T cell receptor beta chain sequence and its context. Under the authors' procedure: Quantification of nucleated cells was approximated via reference gene primer amplification. The data were produced by immunoSEQ multiplex PCR, yet TCRdb's version contains in-frame clones alone and is incomplete. The V and J calls and the clone size are those of that table, but D and trimming were determined from the DNA. The table lists about 120,000 clones, roughly 79% of them singletons. This sample is drawn from a study of blood T cell repertoires in COVID-19. On the study more broadly: Acute and convalescent COVID-19 specimens originated in the United States, Italy and Spain. Sample material is recorded as cDNA or gDNA derived from T cells, B-cell-depleted T cells, or PBMCs.

Germline V gene data show CDR1 as LNHDA and CDR2 as SQIVND (reference sequence). CDR3 length: 14 residues. V lost 7 bases to trimming and J lost 10 bases; unmatched junction nucleotides: 10. The sequenced material came from peripheral blood. The receptor's source is a man between 65 and 85 years old with acute or convalescent COVID-19. This chain joins TRBV19 and TRBJ1-4; TRBD1 agrees at 9 bases. The chain's CDR3 is CASIDRGVTGKLFF. For the CDR3, the DNA is TGTGCCAGTATTGACAGGGGGGTTACGGGAAAACTGTTTTTT. Filled out from reference TRBV19 and TRBJ1-4, the complete variable domain reads DGGITQSPKYLFRKEGQNVTLSCEQNLNHDAMYWYRQDPGQGLRLIYYSQIVNDFQKGDIAEGYSVSREKKESFPLTVTSAQKNPTAFYLCASIDRGVTGKLFFGSGTQLSVL.